One T cell receptor (beta chain) is described in this entry. Its cognate antigen is unknown. The sample belongs to a study of blood T cells in healthy people across ages. Trimming stripped 5 bases from V and 7 bases from J, with 18 bases between. The CDR3 has 14 residues. Germline assignment: CDR1 MNHEY and CDR2 SMNVEV (reference sequence). A sample-barcoded 5' primer and a J-beta primer mix were used in a second PCR of roughly 6 to 12 cycles. No fewer than 3 million CDR3-containing paired-end reads came from each sample. MiXCR was run by TCRdb on the 5' RACE reads, yielding one entry per CDR3 protein. The sample holds about 2 million distinct CDR3 sequences, around 50% seen once. Findings of the study overall: Getting older went along with TCR beta diversity per million T cells dropping roughly linearly. Naive T cell percentage showed a strong correlation with the diversity of TCR beta.

The TCR was taken from a woman aged 40 to 50 in good health. The chain links TRBV27 to TRBJ2-7, with D perhaps TRBD1 or TRBD2 (6 bases each). Sequenced material: blood. Here the CDR3 DNA reads TGTGCCAGCAGTCAGACAGGAGGGGCGTGGGAGCAGTACTTC. Protein: CASSQTGGAWEQYF.